The entry below gives a single T cell receptor beta chain sequence along with its context. TCRdb's table, derived via immunoSEQ multiplex PCR, lists solely in-frame clones and lacks some. The table has 30,000 to 35,000 clones, around 87% seen once. The entry originates in a study of neoadjuvant anti-PD-1 for oral cavity cancer. The CDR3 covers 15 residues. Germline-derived CDR1 and CDR2 are SGDLS and YYNGEE. After removal of 4 bases from V and 3 bases from J, the junction contained 5 bases not matched to a gene. Sequencing was performed on PBMCs, taken before nivolumab (anti-PD-1) treatment. This sequence originates from a person aged 40 to 85 with oral cavity squamous cell carcinoma. The chain joins TRBV9 to TRBJ2-1; 9 bases line up with TRBD1. This chain's CDR3 is CASSPRDRDYNEQFF. CDR3 DNA sequence: TGTGCCAGCAGCCCTCGGGACAGGGACTACAATGAGCAGTTCTTC.